This TCR beta chain is from a study of radiotherapy plus CTLA-4 blockade in lung cancer. Study background: Patients showed objective responses in 18% of cases and disease control in roughly 31%. Study results and caveats: Early blood T cell clone dynamics reportedly forecast response best, with interferon-beta. Blood saw expansion of tumor-derived TCR clones after radiotherapy plus ipilimumab.

This clone was found once. Its target is not known. Focal radiation and CTLA-4 blockade (ipilimumab) were tested in chemo-refractory metastatic non-small-cell lung cancer patients. Trimming took off 9 bases at V and 4 bases at J, with 22 bases between the two ends. This CDR3 is 15 amino acids long. Germline-derived CDR1 and CDR2 are MNHGY and SVAAGI. This table comes from immunoSEQ multiplex PCR, and its TCRdb copy is limited to in-frame clones, with some not included. This sample has approximately 77,000 clones, with 70% to 85% found just once. The chain employs TRBV6-9 and TRBJ2-7; tentatively, D is TRBD1 or TRBD2 (5 bases each). This sample comprised peripheral blood, obtained from a patient treated with radiotherapy plus ipilimumab. This receptor was obtained from a human donor with non-small cell lung cancer who had stable disease on radiotherapy plus ipilimumab. The CDR3 DNA sequence: TGTGCCAGACCGAGTGGGGGATTTCTTTCTTACGAGCAGTACTTC. Its protein product is CARPSGGFLSYEQYF.